This entry describes one T cell receptor beta chain. The CDR3 contains 14 residues. Unmatched junction bases numbered 12, after V lost 11 bases and J lost 6 bases. Germline V CDR1 and CDR2: SNHLY, FYNNEI. This sample is drawn from a study of T cell changes during pregnancy in multiple sclerosis. The data were produced by immunoSEQ multiplex PCR, yet TCRdb's version contains in-frame clones alone and is incomplete. The repertoire has over 65,000 clones, about 91% of them found once; the top ten carry 1.5% to 2%. Material: peripheral blood, obtained in the first trimester of pregnancy. The clonotype originates from a female donor in good health, enrolled as a control in a pregnancy study. This chain connects TRBV2 to TRBJ2-1; 8 nucleotides agree with TRBD1. The CDR3: CARRSRTGSNEQFF. As DNA, the CDR3 is TGTGCCCGGAGGTCGAGGACAGGGTCCAATGAGCAGTTCTTC. Together with reference TRBV2 and TRBJ2-1, the CDR3 gives the full variable domain: EPEVTQTPSHQVTQMGQEVILRCVPISNHLYFYWYRQILGQKVEFLVSFYNNEISEKSEIFDDQFSVERPDGSNFTLKIRSTKLEDSAMYFCARRSRTGSNEQFFGPGTRLTVL.